This section outlines one T cell receptor (beta chain) sequence together with its context. Its target is unknown. Treatment: roughly ten-day PBMC culture with coronavirus spike peptide pools or control peptides (ViraFEST assay). Expansion of antigen-specific T cells with peptide pools by ViraFEST preceded sequencing of TCRs. These data are taken from a study of vaccination and CD4 T cells after COVID-19. Study findings and constraints: The median count of SARS-CoV-2-reactive clonotypes rose from about 20 to 38, not significantly.

Cultured CD4+ T cell DNA was sequenced using the Oncomine TCR Beta short-read assay. TCRdb recomputed calls from the PCR reads with MiXCR, one row per CDR3 protein. Here the sample spans roughly 15,000 distinct CDR3 sequences, around 48% being singletons. The receptor's source is a human donor who had recovered from COVID-19. The sample was CD4+ T cells from blood, cultured in vitro.

The CDR3 reads CASSSVAGHRVGPNQPQHF. DNA for the CDR3: TGTGCCAGTAGCTCCGTGGCAGGGCACCGAGTAGGGCCCAATCAGCCCCAGCATTTT. This sequence joins TRBV19 and TRBJ1-5; D may be TRBD1 (5 bases). CDR3 size: 19 residues. Trimming stripped 6 bases from V and 3 bases from J, with 27 bases between. The germline V gene encodes CDR1 LNHDA and CDR2 SQIVND (reference sequence).